Following are 17 T cell receptor beta chains from one sample sequenced in a study of radiotherapy plus CTLA-4 blockade in lung cancer. Data came from immunoSEQ multiplex PCR; TCRdb stores just in-frame clones and leaves some out. The top ten clones hold 3.2% of a sample with some 52,000 clones, approximately 79% of them seen once. The sequences come from peripheral blood, collected from a patient treated with radiotherapy plus ipilimumab. These receptors all stem from a human donor with non-small cell lung cancer who had a partial response to radiotherapy plus ipilimumab.

This clone was detected once. The chain uses TRBV19 and TRBJ2-1; tentatively, D is TRBD1 (5 bases). This CDR3 has 16 residues. The germline CDR1 and CDR2 sequences are LNHDA and SQIVND (reference sequence). V was clipped by 7 bases and J by 2 bases, with 18 bases between them. Written as DNA, the CDR3 is TGTGCCAGTACCCAATGGCAGGGAAGACCCTACAATGAGCAGTTCTTC. The encoded protein is CASTQWQGRPYNEQFF.

The V call is TRBV5-1, the J call TRBJ1-1; 7 positions match TRBD1. Unmatched junction bases numbered 10, after V lost 0 bases and J lost 11 bases. Germline loops: CDR1 SGHRS, CDR2 YFSETQ. The CDR3 has 14 residues. In nucleotides, the CDR3 is TGCGCCAGCAGCTTGGCCGTAGGGGGCCGGGTGGCTTTCTTT. This codes for CASSLAVGGRVAFF.

This chain joins TRBV7-9 and TRBJ2-7; TRBD1 agrees at 7 bases. J lost 6 bases, V lost 5 bases, and 13 bases had no gene match. CDR3 length equals 15 residues. Looked up from germline, CDR1 is SEHNR and CDR2 is FQNEAQ (reference sequence). CDR3 nucleotides: TGTGCCAGCAGCGCTAGGGACAGCTTCTCTGCCGAGCAGTACTTC. Its protein product is CASSARDSFSAEQYF.

The rearrangement uses TRBV27 and TRBJ1-2; 9 nucleotides agree with TRBD1. CDR1 is MNHEY, CDR2 SMNVEV, per germline (reference sequence). The CDR3 totals 15 residues. V shed 6 bases, J shed 8 bases, and the junction held 13 bases outside the gene matches. CDR3 amino acids: CASRAVDRGKEGYTF. CDR3 DNA: TGTGCCAGCAGAGCCGTCGACAGGGGGAAGGAGGGCTACACCTTC.

The chain carries TRBV7-9 and TRBJ2-7, with D possibly matching TRBD1 (6 bases). The CDR3 has 15 residues. The ends were cut back, 0 bases at V and 3 bases at J, with 12 bases in the middle. In germline, CDR1 is SEHNR, CDR2 FQNEAQ (reference sequence). The CDR3 nucleotides are TGTGCCAGCAGCTTAGCGGCCACAGGGATCTACGAGCAGTACTTC. It yields the protein CASSLAATGIYEQYF.

The chain has TRBV11-2 and TRBJ2-6; 7 bases fit TRBD1. The junction had 5 bases not matched to a gene; V was cut back by 1 base and J by 2 bases. Germline-derived CDR1 and CDR2 are SGHAT and FQNNGV. The CDR3 spans 17 residues. As DNA, the CDR3 is TGTGCCAGCAGCTTAGTTCGCCAGGGGGCTGGGGCCAACGTCCTGACTTTC. Its protein is CASSLVRQGAGANVLTF.

The chain links TRBV29-1 to TRBJ1-2; D is undetermined. Germline CDR1 is SQVTM and CDR2 is ANQGSEA. The CDR3 is 11 amino acids. The ends were cut back, 7 bases at V and 1 base at J, with 7 bases in the middle. This CDR3 reads CSGGSNYGYTF. The CDR3 DNA reads as TGCAGCGGTGGCAGTAACTATGGCTACACCTTC.

This clone is a singleton in its sample. The chain recombines TRBV9 with TRBJ2-2; 7 nucleotides align to TRBD1. The CDR3 covers 16 residues. Germline loops: CDR1 SGDLS, CDR2 YYNGEE. The J segment lost 0 bases and the V segment lost 2 bases, leaving 4 bases of the junction unmatched. The CDR3 DNA reads TGTGCCAGCAGCGTTACCGGGACAGCGAACACCGGGGAGCTGTTTTTT. It specifies CASSVTGTANTGELFF.

This clone was observed a handful of times. The chain employs TRBV18 and TRBJ2-1; tentative D call: TRBD2 (6 bases). Trimming removed 3 bases at V and 5 bases at J, with 14 bases between. This CDR3 is built from 15 residues. CDR1 KGHSH and CDR2 LQKENI come from the germline V gene. Here the CDR3 reads CASSPAGGGDNEQFF. For the CDR3, the DNA is TGTGCCAGCTCACCGGCTGGAGGAGGGGACAATGAGCAGTTCTTC.

The rearrangement uses TRBV5-4 and TRBJ2-7; 10 bases map to TRBD2. V lost 3 bases, J lost 2 bases, and 5 bases stayed unmatched. Germline CDR1 and CDR2: SGHNT and YYREEE (reference sequence). The length of the CDR3 is 15 residues. The CDR3 sequence: CASSSGLAETYEQYF. The CDR3 bases are TGTGCCAGCAGCTCCGGACTAGCGGAGACCTACGAGCAGTACTTC. The full variable domain, completed using reference TRBV5-4 and TRBJ2-7, is ETGVTQSPTHLIKTRGQQVTLRCSSQSGHNTVSWYQQALGQGPQFIFQYYREEENGRGNFPPRFSGLQFPNYSSELNVNALELDDSALYLCASSSGLAETYEQYFGPGTRLTVT.

V usage is TRBV10-2 and J usage is TRBJ2-5, with 9 bases aligning to TRBD1. V trimming: 10 bases; J trimming: 5 bases; junction bases outside the gene matches: 11. This CDR3 region has 14 residues. Germline-derived CDR1 and CDR2 are WSHSY and SAAADI. The CDR3 DNA follows: TGCGCCATTTCCAGGGACAGGGTACTGGAGACCCAGTACTTC. The encoded protein is CAISRDRVLETQYF.

The V gene is TRBV5-4, the J gene TRBJ1-1; 8 nucleotides line up with TRBD1. Germline lookup yields CDR1 SGHNT and CDR2 YYREEE (reference sequence). The CDR3 runs to 16 residues. The trim removed 6 bases at V and 1 base at J, leaving 11 bases unmatched. CDR3 amino acids: CASTQGGTGGNTEAFF. The CDR3 DNA follows: TGTGCCAGCACCCAAGGGGGCACAGGGGGGAACACTGAAGCTTTCTTT. The full variable domain, with the rest looked up from reference TRBV5-4 and TRBJ1-1, is ETGVTQSPTHLIKTRGQQVTLRCSSQSGHNTVSWYQQALGQGPQFIFQYYREEENGRGNFPPRFSGLQFPNYSSELNVNALELDDSALYLCASTQGGTGGNTEAFFGQGTRLTVV.

For the CDR3, the DNA is TGCAGCGTCTACGAAGGGGGCAGGAGCTCCTACGAGCAGTACTTC. This gives the protein CSVYEGGRSSYEQYF. This rearrangement joins TRBV29-1 to TRBJ2-7; 7 bases align to TRBD1. With V trimmed by 6 bases and J by 0 bases, 11 bases remained unmatched. Germline lookup yields CDR1 SQVTM and CDR2 ANQGSEA. The CDR3 spans 15 residues.

This clone was counted a single time. The genes are TRBV27 and TRBJ1-4; D is perhaps TRBD1 (5 bases). The ends were cut back, 5 bases at V and 7 bases at J, with 20 bases in the middle. Germline CDR1 is MNHEY and CDR2 is SMNVEV (reference sequence). The CDR3 runs 16 residues. CDR3 nucleotides: TGTGCCAGCAGTACACAATCCCAGGGTTCGGGTGAAAAACTGTTTTTT. Its translation: CASSTQSQGSGEKLFF.

The count of this clone is one. V usage is TRBV2 and J usage is TRBJ2-7, with 8 positions matching TRBD1. This CDR3 region has 15 residues. With 2 bases clipped from V and 4 bases from J, the junction kept 7 bases outside the gene matches. Germline CDR1 SNHLY, CDR2 FYNNEI. CDR3 protein: CASSEYRGAGYEQYF. The CDR3, as DNA: TGTGCCAGCAGTGAATACAGGGGGGCAGGGTACGAGCAGTACTTC.

The J gene is TRBJ2-3, the V gene TRBV11-1; 7 bases are a match to TRBD1. CDR1 SGHAT and CDR2 FQDESV come from the germline V gene (reference sequence). V lost 6 bases and J lost 2; bases outside the gene matches: 14. This CDR3 is built from 17 residues. The CDR3 is CASRPGTGVRSTDTQYF. The CDR3 coding sequence is TGTGCCAGCAGACCGGGAACAGGGGTCAGGTCCACAGATACGCAGTATTTT.

This chain joins TRBV28 and TRBJ2-7, with 9 bases matching TRBD1. The V gene end was trimmed by 2 bases and the J gene end by 3 bases; junction bases not matched to a gene: 8. CDR1 and CDR2 (germline): MDHEN, SYDVKM. The CDR3 covers 16 residues. CDR3: CASSLPRDRERYEQYF. CDR3 nucleotide sequence: TGTGCCAGCAGTTTACCCCGGGACAGGGAGCGCTACGAGCAGTACTTC.